Below are 26 T cell receptor beta chains sequenced from a single sample in a study of T cell repertoires in cytomegalovirus infection. TCRdb reanalysed the reads using MiXCR and keeps one entry per CDR3 protein. Of 300,000 to 400,000 distinct CDR3 sequences in the sample, roughly 25% were seen once. Their antigens are not known. The sample in question was cultured PBMCs, obtained from culture after CMV antigen stimulation. Receptors originate from a human donor in good health (CMV status not recorded). Some clones in this sample may be carry-over from other donors' samples.

This clonotype was seen a few times. This rearrangement joins TRBV12-3 or TRBV12-4 to TRBJ2-1; TRBD2 agrees at 11 bases. This CDR3 contains 15 residues. J was trimmed by 5 bases and V by 6 bases; bases with no gene match: 6. The CDR3 loop is CASSALAGGNNEQFF. Written as DNA, the CDR3 is TGTGCCAGCAGCGCCCTAGCGGGAGGCAACAATGAGCAGTTCTTC.

V is TRBV5-4 and J is TRBJ2-3; 7 bases are shared with TRBD1. V shed 3 bases, J shed 8 bases, and the junction held 15 bases outside the gene matches. The length of the CDR3 is 16 residues. Germline V CDR1 and CDR2: SGHNT, YYREEE (reference sequence). The CDR3 here is CASSWAGTAGSGTQYF. CDR3 nucleotide sequence: TGTGCCAGCAGCTGGGCCGGGACAGCCGGTTCTGGTACGCAGTATTTT.

In its sample, this clonotype was seen a few times. The V gene is TRBV7-6, the J gene TRBJ2-7, with unresolved D. This CDR3 region has 15 residues. Per the germline V gene, CDR1 is SGHVS and CDR2 is FNYEAQ. CDR3 amino acids: CASSPPSEPSYEQYV. The CDR3 DNA is TGTGCTAGCAGCCCGCCTTCGGAACCCTCCTACGAGCAGTACGTC.

This clonotype was detected many times. This chain connects TRBV7-2 to TRBJ2-5, with D perhaps matching TRBD1 (6 bases). The CDR3 extends over 13 amino acids. The V gene's germline CDR1 is SGHTA and CDR2 FQGNSA. The V end was cut by 5 bases, the J end by 7 bases, with 14 bases between. The CDR3 loop is CASSVDSARTQYF. CDR3 in DNA: TGTGCCAGCAGCGTGGACAGTGCCCGGACCCAGTACTTC.

The genes are TRBV10-3 and TRBJ2-1, with 9 bases lining up with TRBD1. J was trimmed by 5 bases and V by 1 base; bases with no gene match: 3. Germline CDR1 reads ENHRY; CDR2 reads SYGVKD. This CDR3 is 15 amino acids long. The CDR3 spells CAISEWDRVDNEQFF. CDR3 bases: TGTGCCATCAGTGAGTGGGACAGGGTAGACAATGAGCAGTTCTTC.

This chain joins TRBV29-1 and TRBJ2-1; TRBD2 matches 14 bases. Trimming at V came to 6 bases and at J to 4 bases, leaving 5 bases not matched to a gene. The CDR3 contains 15 residues. Germline V CDR1 and CDR2: SQVTM, ANQGSEA. The DNA of the CDR3 is TGCAGCGTCACCGGGACTAGCGGGGGATACAATGAGCAGTTCTTC. Amino acids: CSVTGTSGGYNEQFF.

The J gene is TRBJ1-2, the V gene TRBV7-2; 11 positions match TRBD1. The ends lost 5 bases at V and 8 bases at J; junction bases unmatched: 7. This CDR3 contains 14 residues. CDR1 SGHTA and CDR2 FQGNSA come from the germline V gene. As DNA, the CDR3 is TGTGCCAGCAGCGCCGGACAGGGGGCGCGCGGCTACACCTTC. It specifies CASSAGQGARGYTF.

The table lists this clonotype with a few counts. The rearrangement joins TRBV7-6 to TRBJ2-5; 7 positions match TRBD2. J lost 1 base, V lost 5 bases, and 10 bases had no gene match. Germline V lookup: CDR1 SGHVS, CDR2 FNYEAQ. This CDR3 is 16 amino acids long. The CDR3 DNA sequence: TGTGCCAGCAGCACCCGTAGTCGCGGGGGCCAAGAGACCCAGTACTTC. Translating it yields CASSTRSRGGQETQYF. Full variable domain (outside the CDR3, taken from reference TRBV7-6 and TRBJ2-5): GAGVSQSPRYKVTKRGQDVALRCDPISGHVSLYWYRQALGQGPEFLTYFNYEAQQDKSGLPNDRFSAERPEGSISTLTIQRTEQRDSAMYRCASSTRSRGGQETQYFGPGTRLLVL.

This clonotype was detected once. This chain connects TRBV24-1 to TRBJ1-5; D not resolved. The ends were cut back, 3 bases at V and 3 bases at J, with 11 bases in the middle. Per germline, CDR1 KGHDR and CDR2 SFDVKD. The CDR3 loop spans 15 amino acids. CDR3 DNA: TGTGCCACCAGTGATGGACTATTAGACAATCAGCCCCAGCATTTT. Protein: CATSDGLLDNQPQHF.

This clonotype was detected only a few times. The J gene is TRBJ1-5, the V gene TRBV7-2, with 7 bases lining up with TRBD1. The ends lost 6 bases at V and 2 bases at J; junction bases unmatched: 4. Germline CDR1 is SGHTA and CDR2 is FQGNSA. The CDR3 sequence is 14 residues long. The CDR3 sequence: CASRSRGGNQPQHF. CDR3 in DNA: TGTGCCAGCAGGAGCAGGGGGGGCAATCAGCCCCAGCATTTT.

Ten or more counts support this clonotype. This chain joins TRBV7-2 and TRBJ2-5; 10 bases are a match to TRBD2. The germline CDR1 and CDR2 sequences are SGHTA and FQGNSA. Germline trimming cut 4 bases from V and 5 bases from J; bases unmatched to any gene: 7. This CDR3 has 15 amino acids. The CDR3 loop reads CASSWVAGGGETQYF. Written as DNA, the CDR3 is TGTGCCAGCAGCTGGGTAGCGGGAGGAGGGGAGACCCAGTACTTC.

The rearrangement joins TRBV24-1 to TRBJ2-7; maybe TRBD1 (6 bases). V gave up 4 bases and J gave up 2 bases, with 11 bases separating them. Per the germline V gene, CDR1 is KGHDR and CDR2 is SFDVKD. The length of the CDR3 is 14 residues. CDR3 coding DNA: TGTGCCACCAGTGACCCCGGGACACCCTACGAGCAGTACGTC. Its protein product is CATSDPGTPYEQYV.

This chain links TRBV11-2 with TRBJ2-1; TRBD1 matches at 8 bases. The V gene end was trimmed by 7 bases and the J gene end by 1 base; junction bases not matched to a gene: 9. Germline loops: CDR1 SGHAT, CDR2 FQNNGV. The CDR3 runs 16 residues. The CDR3 sequence is CASTVTQGGSYNEQFF. CDR3 sequence (DNA): TGTGCCAGCACCGTCACACAGGGGGGTTCCTACAATGAGCAGTTCTTC.

This clonotype was observed at least ten times. The chain links TRBV7-2 to TRBJ1-4; D gene ambiguous. V dropped 6 bases and J dropped 6 bases, with 14 bases sitting between them. This CDR3 spans 14 amino acids. Germline-derived CDR1 and CDR2 are SGHTA and FQGNSA. The CDR3 region has the DNA TGTGCCAGCAGTTTGTTTCTGAGTGATGAAAAACTGTTTTTT. It encodes CASSLFLSDEKLFF.

This clonotype was detected only a few times. The chain joins TRBV11-3 to TRBJ2-1, with 9 bases lining up with TRBD1. V dropped 3 bases and J dropped 8; count of bases not matched to a gene: 8. The CDR3 sequence is 15 residues long. Germline CDR1 reads SGHNT; CDR2 reads YENEEA. The CDR3 sequence is CASSFTGTGRDEQFF. CDR3 nucleotide sequence: TGTGCCAGCAGCTTTACCGGGACAGGGAGGGATGAGCAGTTCTTC.

This clonotype has a handful of counts. V gene TRBV6-6 combines with J gene TRBJ2-7; D is ambiguous. Germline lookup yields CDR1 MNHNY and CDR2 SVGAGI (reference sequence). Trimming removed 6 bases from V and 3 bases from J, with 12 bases in between. The CDR3 is made up of 13 amino acids. CDR3 nucleotides: TGTGCCAGCAGATTTGGACCACGCTACGAGCAGTACTTC. This sequence encodes CASRFGPRYEQYF.

The chain couples TRBV7-3 to TRBJ1-1, with D unresolved. Germline V gives CDR1 SGHTA, CDR2 FQGTGA. This CDR3 is built from 13 residues. Trimming pared 5 bases from V and 2 bases from J, leaving 9 bases between. CDR3 DNA: TGTGCCAGCAGCACAGCGATAAACACTGAAGCTTTCTTT. Its protein product is CASSTAINTEAFF.

The V call is TRBV19, the J call TRBJ1-5; D might be TRBD1 (5 bases). The germline CDR1 and CDR2 sequences are LNHDA and SQIVND (reference sequence). The CDR3 extends over 16 amino acids. Deletions cut 5 bases from V and 2 bases from J, with 16 bases between. In DNA, the CDR3 is TGTGCCAGTAGTGTACATACAGGAGGAGGCAATCAGCCCCAGCATTTT. It specifies CASSVHTGGGNQPQHF.

This clonotype was recorded many times. The chain has TRBV6-2 or TRBV6-3 and TRBJ2-7, with a possible D match to TRBD2 (5 bases). V was pared by 7 bases and J by 2 bases, with 15 bases between. CDR3 size: 14 residues. Germline CDR1 reads MNHEY; CDR2 reads SVGEGT. DNA for the CDR3: TGTGCCAGCAATAAGGACTCAGCAGCCTACGAGCAGTACGTC. It translates to CASNKDSAAYEQYV.

J is TRBJ2-3 and V is TRBV4-3; weak D call: TRBD2 (5 bases). The CDR3 length is 15 residues. The ends were cut back, 1 base at V and 2 bases at J, with 10 bases in the middle. Per germline, CDR1 LGHNA and CDR2 YSLEER. The chain's CDR3 is CASSQGAAPTDTQYF. CDR3 DNA: TGCGCCAGCAGCCAAGGAGCGGCCCCCACAGATACGCAGTATTTT.

This clonotype has ten or more counts. CDR3 amino acids: CAWSMGPLANYGYTF. CDR3 sequence (DNA): TGTGCCTGGAGTATGGGCCCCTTAGCTAACTATGGCTACACCTTC. The chain has TRBV30 and TRBJ1-2; D remains ambiguous. Germline V gene lookup returns CDR1 GTSNPN and CDR2 SVGIG (reference sequence). Trimming removed 2 bases from V and 0 bases from J, with 13 bases in between. This CDR3 is 15 amino acids long.

The chain joins TRBV7-9 to TRBJ1-1, with a tentative D call TRBD1 (5 bases). The germline V gene has CDR1 SEHNR and CDR2 FQNEAQ (reference sequence). Trimming stripped 8 bases from V and 3 bases from J, with 19 bases between. The CDR3 consists of 15 residues. The CDR3 DNA reads TGTGCCAGCTCCCCCGCTGGGGCTTTGGACACTGAAGCTTTCTTT. This sequence encodes CASSPAGALDTEAFF.

The V call is TRBV19, the J call TRBJ2-5; maybe TRBD1 (5 bases). CDR3 length equals 14 residues. Germline CDR1 is LNHDA and CDR2 is SQIVND (reference sequence). The V and J ends lost 7 bases and 2 bases respectively, with 14 bases between them. The CDR3 region is CASKLAGNQETQYF. In nucleotides, the CDR3 is TGTGCCAGTAAACTCGCAGGGAATCAAGAGACCCAGTACTTC.

This clonotype has just a few counts. J is TRBJ1-2 and V is TRBV7-9; perhaps TRBD1 as D (5 bases). Germline values: CDR1 SEHNR, CDR2 FQNEAQ (reference sequence). V shed 5 bases and J shed 3 bases, with 13 bases lying between them. There are 14 residues in the CDR3. The CDR3 DNA follows: TGTGCCAGCAGCCGGGACCTAAAAGACTATGGCTACACCTTC. Residues: CASSRDLKDYGYTF.

This clonotype was picked up one time. Given a much more abundant clone one base away, this may be a read error. This chain uses TRBV7-2 with TRBJ2-1, with TRBD2 matching over 11 bases. V was pared by 3 bases and J by 5 bases, with 3 bases of the junction left unmatched. This CDR3 has 15 amino acids. Germline V gene lookup returns CDR1 SGHTA and CDR2 FQGNSA. The CDR3 DNA follows: TGTGCCAGCAGCTTGGGACTAGCGGAAAACAATGAGCAGTTCTTC. Encoded protein: CASSLGLAENNEQFF.

The genes are TRBV2 and TRBJ2-5; 8 positions agree with TRBD1. CDR1 and CDR2 (germline): SNHLY, FYNNEI. CDR3 length: 13 residues. The trim removed 3 bases at V and 4 bases at J, leaving 1 base unmatched. The CDR3 sequence is CASSDTGGETQYF. DNA of the CDR3: TGTGCCAGCAGTGACACAGGGGGAGAGACCCAGTACTTC. Together with reference TRBV2 and TRBJ2-5, the CDR3 gives the full variable domain: EPEVTQTPSHQVTQMGQEVILRCVPISNHLYFYWYRQILGQKVEFLVSFYNNEISEKSEIFDDQFSVERPDGSNFTLKIRSTKLEDSAMYFCASSDTGGETQYFGPGTRLLVL.